This T cell receptor (beta chain) was retrieved from a study of cytotoxic CD8 clonotypes in ibrutinib-treated CLL. For the study at large: Collecting the response samples happened after a median approximately twelve months of treatment, with a range of 6 to 36. Study observations and caveats: Against age-matched healthy donors, baseline clonality ran higher and tracked circulating CD8+ T-cell counts.

Assay used: immunoSEQ multiplex PCR; TCRdb lists only in-frame clones, some missing. The sample lists 76,000 or so clones, approximately 87% occurring once. This CDR3 comprises 11 residues. The germline CDR1 and CDR2 sequences are LNHDA and SQIVND (reference sequence). V was trimmed by 5 bases and J by 8 bases, leaving 9 bases between them. To note about this clone: What it recognizes is unknown.

The sequencing here drew on PBMCs, taken after 24 months of ibrutinib treatment. This sequence originates from a human donor with chronic lymphocytic leukemia. The chain links TRBV19 to TRBJ1-2, with D hard to call. The CDR3 loop reads CASSFGRGYTF. The CDR3 DNA sequence: TGTGCCAGTAGTTTCGGTCGCGGCTACACCTTC. Drawing the rest from reference TRBV19 and TRBJ1-2, the complete variable domain is DGGITQSPKYLFRKEGQNVTLSCEQNLNHDAMYWYRQDPGQGLRLIYYSQIVNDFQKGDIAEGYSVSREKKESFPLTVTSAQKNPTAFYLCASSFGRGYTFGSGTRLTVV.